The next 13 T cell receptor beta chains were all read from a single sample in a study of cytomegalovirus exposure and HLA in healthy donors. PCR employed 60 Vbeta and 13 Jbeta primers. This table comes from immunoSEQ multiplex PCR, and its TCRdb copy is limited to in-frame clones, with some not included. The sample carries 110,000 or so clones, about 70% recorded once. Source material: PBMCs. These TCRs come from a man aged 25 to 40 in good health and CMV-seronegative.

The V gene is TRBV4-3, the J gene TRBJ1-2; 8 bases are a match to TRBD1. The CDR3 is 14 residues long. The J segment lost 8 bases and the V segment lost 6 bases, leaving 11 bases of the junction unmatched. Germline V gene data show CDR1 as LGHNA and CDR2 as YSLEER. The CDR3 bases are TGCGCCAGCAGAACAGGGGGGGGGATATGGGGCTACACCTTC. It codes for CASRTGGGIWGYTF.

This clone was observed a few times. The V and J genes are TRBV4-3 and TRBJ1-4; D unclear. Germline V gene data show CDR1 as LGHNA and CDR2 as YSLEER. The CDR3 has 17 residues. With 0 bases removed from V and 5 bases from J, the gap between germline ends came to 16 bases. The CDR3 reads CASSQDFFGAQNEKLFF. The CDR3 region has the DNA TGCGCCAGCAGCCAAGATTTTTTTGGTGCCCAGAATGAAAAACTGTTTTTT.

The V and J genes are TRBV6-1 and TRBJ1-5; 7 bases agree with TRBD1. Germline V gene lookup returns CDR1 MNHNS and CDR2 SASEGT. The CDR3 runs 12 residues. J was trimmed by 4 bases and V by 6 bases; bases with no gene match: 0. The CDR3 loop is CASRTGNQPQHF. For the CDR3, the DNA is TGTGCCAGCAGGACAGGGAATCAGCCCCAGCATTTT.

The chain recombines TRBV5-1 with TRBJ2-1; D is possibly TRBD2 (5 bases). CDR1 and CDR2 (germline): SGHRS, YFSETQ. CDR3 length: 20 amino acids. The V end was cut by 3 bases, the J end by 0 bases, with 25 bases between. CDR3 loop: CASSSLGSGRSFSSYNEQFF. CDR3 nucleotide sequence: TGCGCCAGCAGCTCTTTGGGGAGTGGGCGGTCCTTCTCCTCCTACAATGAGCAGTTCTTC.

The V gene is TRBV6-5, the J gene TRBJ2-7; 9 positions match TRBD1. Germline-derived CDR1 and CDR2 are MNHEY and SVGAGI. CDR3 length equals 15 residues. With V trimmed by 4 bases and J by 5 bases, 9 bases remained unmatched. The CDR3 protein is CASSSPGQGGDEQYF. DNA for the CDR3: TGTGCCAGCAGTTCTCCGGGACAGGGAGGAGACGAGCAGTACTTC.

The chain joins TRBV29-1 to TRBJ1-2; 9 bases fit TRBD1. The CDR3 is 13 amino acids. Germline CDR1 reads SQVTM; CDR2 reads ANQGSEA. V shed 6 bases, J shed 10 bases, and the junction held 12 bases outside the gene matches. The chain's CDR3 is CSVVLQGALPYTF. DNA of the CDR3: TGCAGCGTCGTCCTACAGGGGGCTCTCCCCTACACCTTC.

This clone occurred a few times. The V call is TRBV28, the J call TRBJ2-7, with D perhaps matching TRBD2 (7 bases). With 6 bases removed from V and 0 bases from J, the gap between germline ends came to 18 bases. The V gene's germline CDR1 is MDHEN and CDR2 SYDVKM. The length of the CDR3 is 16 residues. CDR3 amino acids: CASRAPGGGSSYEQYF. The DNA for the CDR3 is TGTGCCAGCAGGGCGCCAGGCGGGGGCAGCTCCTACGAGCAGTACTTC.

This clone was observed a handful of times. V is TRBV29-1 and J is TRBJ2-7; 8 nucleotides match TRBD1. The CDR3 is made up of 12 amino acids. V shed 4 bases and J 6 bases; nucleotides not matched to a gene: 5. CDR1 and CDR2 (germline): SQVTM, ANQGSEA. The CDR3 is CSVGTGQTEQYF. The CDR3 DNA sequence: TGCAGCGTTGGGACAGGGCAAACCGAGCAGTACTTC.

The gene calls are TRBV6-1 and TRBJ1-2; 7 bases are shared with TRBD1. V gave up 3 bases and J gave up 5 bases; unmatched junction bases: 9. From germline, CDR1 is MNHNS and CDR2 SASEGT. The CDR3 spans 15 residues. The CDR3 here is CASSETGMAGYGYTF. The CDR3 DNA is TGTGCCAGCAGTGAGACAGGGATGGCGGGATATGGCTACACCTTC.

Worth noting for this clone: Germline is not matched at one junction end, which may reflect a read error. This chain uses TRBV7-9 with TRBJ2-1; 7 bases agree with TRBD2. This CDR3 comprises 14 residues. Germline-derived CDR1 and CDR2 are SEHNR and FQNEAQ (reference sequence). The CDR3: CSSSLLALYNEQFF. The CDR3 DNA reads as TGTTCCAGCAGCTTACTAGCGCTCTACAATGAGCAGTTCTTC.

The gene calls are TRBV7-3 and TRBJ2-3; the match to TRBD2 covers 10 bases. The V segment lost 2 bases and the J segment 2 bases; nucleotides outside the gene matches: 10. The V gene's germline CDR1 is SGHTA and CDR2 FQGTGA. The CDR3 sequence is 18 residues long. The chain's CDR3 is CASSLGTAGGRVTDTQYF. The CDR3 coding sequence is TGTGCCAGCAGCTTAGGGACAGCGGGAGGGCGCGTCACAGATACGCAGTATTTT.

This chain connects TRBV28 to TRBJ2-6, with TRBD1 identical over 7 bases. V lost 7 bases to trimming and J lost 3 bases; unmatched junction nucleotides: 6. The length of the CDR3 is 15 residues. Germline V gene lookup returns CDR1 MDHEN and CDR2 SYDVKM. The CDR3 sequence: CASTRQGGGANVLTF. The CDR3, as DNA: TGTGCCAGCACTAGACAGGGTGGTGGGGCCAACGTCCTGACTTTC.

The J gene is TRBJ2-1, the V gene TRBV19, with 13 bases lining up with TRBD2. Germline V lookup: CDR1 LNHDA, CDR2 SQIVND (reference sequence). V lost 5 bases and J lost 6; bases outside the gene matches: 4. This CDR3 spans 15 amino acids. The CDR3 DNA is TGTGCCAGTAGTTTTACTAGCGGGGGGGTCAATGAGCAGTTCTTC. Encoded protein: CASSFTSGGVNEQFF.